This TCR beta chain was identified during a study of early stage breast cancer tumors. Study background: Of around 16 invasive breast tumors, about a dozen were hormone receptor-positive, HER2-negative. Study-wide results and limits: Tumors had about 2.4-fold higher T cell density and higher clonality than adjacent normal breast tissue.

A remark on this clone: Its antigen is undetermined.

Each sample had two DNA replicates, 0.5 ug blood or roughly 1.6 ug tissue. The repertoire was sequenced with immunoSEQ multiplex PCR; TCRdb's copy has only in-frame clones and lacks some. The sample records roughly 30,000 clones, under 60% being singletons. This CDR3 spans 14 amino acids. V shed 3 bases and J 4 bases; nucleotides not matched to a gene: 5. CDR1 is KGHSH, CDR2 LQKENI, per germline. This sequence joins TRBV18 and TRBJ2-5, with TRBD1 matching 7 bases. Specimen: breast tumor tissue. The TCR sequence derives from a person in their fifties with breast cancer. The CDR3 spells CASSPKTGSETQYF. The CDR3 DNA sequence: TGTGCCAGCTCACCGAAGACAGGGTCAGAGACCCAGTACTTC.